This T cell receptor (beta chain) was sequenced in a study of cytomegalovirus exposure and HLA in healthy donors. Turning to this clone: As yet, its antigen is unknown.

The study, taken as a whole, reports: There were 150 to 200 TCR beta chains listed as cytomegalovirus-associated. The classifier was said to identify cytomegalovirus status with high specificity and sensitivity. Analyzed later, association rates of TCRs varied across HLA loci, with DRB1 most and HLA-C fewest. Specificity of three CMV-associated chains for CMV antigens was verified in vitro.

Losses at the gene ends were 3 bases for V and 0 bases for J; bases not matched to a gene: 3. Germline V gives CDR1 SGDLS, CDR2 YYNGEE. This CDR3 spans 15 amino acids. The PCR employed 60 Vbeta primers together with 13 Jbeta primers. The table came from immunoSEQ multiplex PCR; TCRdb's copy has only in-frame clones and leaves some out. The sample yields about 130,000 clones, over 75% seen once. Sample: PBMCs. The TCR sequence derives from a man aged 18-30 years in good health and CMV-seropositive. J is TRBJ2-3 and V is TRBV9, with 8 bases aligning to TRBD2. The CDR3 sequence is CASSAAGVSTDTQYF. In DNA, the CDR3 is TGTGCCAGCAGCGCAGCGGGGGTCAGCACAGATACGCAGTATTTT. Filled out from reference TRBV9 and TRBJ2-3, the complete variable domain reads DSGVTQTPKHLITATGQRVTLRCSPRSGDLSVYWYQQSLDQGLQFLIQYYNGEERAKGNILERFSAQQFPDLHSELNLSSLELGDSALYFCASSAAGVSTDTQYFGPGTRLTVL.